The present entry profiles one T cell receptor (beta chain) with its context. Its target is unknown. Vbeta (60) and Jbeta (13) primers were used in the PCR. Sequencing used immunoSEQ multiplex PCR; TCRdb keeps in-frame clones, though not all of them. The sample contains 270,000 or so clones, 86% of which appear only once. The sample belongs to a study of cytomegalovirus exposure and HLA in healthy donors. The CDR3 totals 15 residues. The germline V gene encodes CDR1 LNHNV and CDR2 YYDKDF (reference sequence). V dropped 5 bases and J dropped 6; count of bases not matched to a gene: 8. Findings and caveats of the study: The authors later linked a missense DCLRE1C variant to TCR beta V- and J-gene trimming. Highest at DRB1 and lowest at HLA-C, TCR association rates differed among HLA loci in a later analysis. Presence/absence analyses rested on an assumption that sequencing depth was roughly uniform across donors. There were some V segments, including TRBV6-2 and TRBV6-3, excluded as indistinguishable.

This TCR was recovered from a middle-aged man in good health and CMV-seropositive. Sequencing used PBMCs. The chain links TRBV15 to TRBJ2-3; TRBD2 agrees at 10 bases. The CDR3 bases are TGTGCCACCAGCGGGAGAGCGGGAGGGGGTGATACGCAGTATTTT. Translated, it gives CATSGRAGGGDTQYF.